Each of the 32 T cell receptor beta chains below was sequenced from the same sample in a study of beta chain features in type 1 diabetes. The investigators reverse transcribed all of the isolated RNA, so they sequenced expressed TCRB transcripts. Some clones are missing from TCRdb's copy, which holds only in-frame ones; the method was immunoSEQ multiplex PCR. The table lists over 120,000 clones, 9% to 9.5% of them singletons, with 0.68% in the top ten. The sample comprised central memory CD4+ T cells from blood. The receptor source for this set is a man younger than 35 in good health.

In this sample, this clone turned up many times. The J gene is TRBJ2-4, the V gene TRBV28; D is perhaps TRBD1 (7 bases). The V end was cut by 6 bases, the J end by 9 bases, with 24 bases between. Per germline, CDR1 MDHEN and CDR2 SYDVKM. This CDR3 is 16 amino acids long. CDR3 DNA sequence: TGTGCCAGCAGAGAGGGATGGACAGGCGAAGCGGGCATTCAGTACTTC. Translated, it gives CASREGWTGEAGIQYF.

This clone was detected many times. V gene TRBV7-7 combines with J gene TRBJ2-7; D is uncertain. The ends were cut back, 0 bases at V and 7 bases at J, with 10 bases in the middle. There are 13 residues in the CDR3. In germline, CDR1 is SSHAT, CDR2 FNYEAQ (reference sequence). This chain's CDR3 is CASSLAGGGEQYF. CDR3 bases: TGTGCCAGCAGCTTAGCCGGCGGCGGTGAGCAGTACTTC.

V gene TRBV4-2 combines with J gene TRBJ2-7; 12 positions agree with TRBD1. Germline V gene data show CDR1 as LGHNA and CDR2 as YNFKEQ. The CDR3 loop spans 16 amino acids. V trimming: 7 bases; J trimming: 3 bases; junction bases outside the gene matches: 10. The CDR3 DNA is TGTGCCAGCACCACCTACGGGACAGGGGGCATCTACGAGCAGTACTTC. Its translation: CASTTYGTGGIYEQYF.

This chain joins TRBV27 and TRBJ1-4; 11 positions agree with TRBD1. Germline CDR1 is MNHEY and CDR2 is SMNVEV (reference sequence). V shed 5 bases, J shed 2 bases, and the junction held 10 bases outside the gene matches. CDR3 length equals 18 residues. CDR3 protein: CASSPGTGGRSTNEKLFF. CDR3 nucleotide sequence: TGTGCCAGCAGTCCAGGGACAGGGGGGAGGTCGACTAATGAAAAACTGTTTTTT.

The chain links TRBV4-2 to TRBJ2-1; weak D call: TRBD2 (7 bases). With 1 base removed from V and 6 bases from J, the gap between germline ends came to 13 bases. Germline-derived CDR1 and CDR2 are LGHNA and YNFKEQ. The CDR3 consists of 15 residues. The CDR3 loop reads CASSQAGGLVNEQFF. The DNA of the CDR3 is TGTGCCAGCAGCCAAGCGGGGGGCCTGGTCAATGAGCAGTTCTTC.

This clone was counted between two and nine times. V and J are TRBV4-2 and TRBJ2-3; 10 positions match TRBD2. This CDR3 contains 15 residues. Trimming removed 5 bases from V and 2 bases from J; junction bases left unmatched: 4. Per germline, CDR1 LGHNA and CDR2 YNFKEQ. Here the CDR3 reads CASSSSGGDTDTQYF. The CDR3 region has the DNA TGTGCCAGCAGCTCCAGCGGGGGGGACACAGATACGCAGTATTTT.

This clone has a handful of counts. CDR3 sequence (DNA): TGTGCCAGCAGCTTGGCGGGGGGTCTGGAGACCCAGTACTTC. Translating it yields CASSLAGGLETQYF. The V and J genes are TRBV5-4 and TRBJ2-5, with TRBD2 matching 7 bases. CDR1 and CDR2 from the germline V gene are SGHNT and YYREEE (reference sequence). V shed 0 bases, J shed 5 bases, and the junction held 4 bases outside the gene matches. The CDR3 has 14 amino acids.

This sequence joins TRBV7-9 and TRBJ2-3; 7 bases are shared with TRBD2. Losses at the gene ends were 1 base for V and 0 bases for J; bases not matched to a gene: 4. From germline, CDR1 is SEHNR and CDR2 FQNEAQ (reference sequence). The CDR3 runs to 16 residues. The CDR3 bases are TGTGCCAGCAGCTTAGGGGGGGGGACCAGCACAGATACGCAGTATTTT. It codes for CASSLGGGTSTDTQYF. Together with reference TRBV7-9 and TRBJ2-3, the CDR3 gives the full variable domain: DTGVSQNPRHKITKRGQNVTFRCDPISEHNRLYWYRQTLGQGPEFLTYFQNEAQLEKSRLLSDRFSAERPKGSFSTLEIQRTEQGDSAMYLCASSLGGGTSTDTQYFGPGTRLTVL.

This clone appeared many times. CDR3 coding DNA: TGTGCCACAGGGCCACCCCTCCACTTT. It encodes CATGPPLHF. The V call is TRBV30, the J call TRBJ1-6; maybe TRBD1 (6 bases). The germline V gene encodes CDR1 GTSNPN and CDR2 SVGIG (reference sequence). V was pared by 8 bases and J by 11 bases, with 7 bases between. The length of the CDR3 is 9 residues.

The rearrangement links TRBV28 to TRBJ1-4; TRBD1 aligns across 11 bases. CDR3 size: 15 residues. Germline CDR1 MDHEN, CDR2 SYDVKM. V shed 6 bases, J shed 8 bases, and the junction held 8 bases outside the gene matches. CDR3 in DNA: TGTGCCAGCAGACCTGGACAGGGGGCTCACGAAAAACTGTTTTTT. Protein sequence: CASRPGQGAHEKLFF.

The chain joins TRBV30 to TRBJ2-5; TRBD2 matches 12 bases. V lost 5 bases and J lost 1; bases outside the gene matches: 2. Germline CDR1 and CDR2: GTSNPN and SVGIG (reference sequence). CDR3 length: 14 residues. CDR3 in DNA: TGTGCCTGGCTACTAGCGGGGGGCCAAGAGACCCAGTACTTC. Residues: CAWLLAGGQETQYF.

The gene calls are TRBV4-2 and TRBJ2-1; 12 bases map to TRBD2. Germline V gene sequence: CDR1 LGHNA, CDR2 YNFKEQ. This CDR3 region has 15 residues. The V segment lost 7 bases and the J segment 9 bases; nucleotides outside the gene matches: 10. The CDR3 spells CASTLGSSGGGEQFF. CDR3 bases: TGTGCCAGCACTCTGGGGTCTAGCGGGGGGGGTGAGCAGTTCTTC.

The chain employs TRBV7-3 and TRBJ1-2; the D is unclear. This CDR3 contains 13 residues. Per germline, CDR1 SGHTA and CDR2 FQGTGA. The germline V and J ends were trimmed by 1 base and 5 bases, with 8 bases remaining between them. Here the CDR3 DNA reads TGTGCCAGCAGCTTAAATGCGGGGTATGGCTACACCTTC. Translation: CASSLNAGYGYTF.

CDR3 amino acids: CASAGVSSYEQYF. Here the CDR3 DNA reads TGTGCCAGCGCGGGGGTGAGCTCCTACGAGCAGTACTTC. The chain joins TRBV7-9 to TRBJ2-7; TRBD2 matches at 7 bases. Per the germline V gene, CDR1 is SEHNR and CDR2 is FQNEAQ (reference sequence). The length of the CDR3 is 13 residues. V lost 8 bases, J lost 0 bases, and 4 bases stayed unmatched.

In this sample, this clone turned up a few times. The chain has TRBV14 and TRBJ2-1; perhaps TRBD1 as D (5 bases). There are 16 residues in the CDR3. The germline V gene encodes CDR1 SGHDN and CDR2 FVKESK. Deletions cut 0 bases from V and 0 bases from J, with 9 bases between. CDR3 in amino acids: CASSQDPGNSYNEQFF. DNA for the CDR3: TGTGCCAGCAGCCAAGATCCAGGGAACTCCTACAATGAGCAGTTCTTC.

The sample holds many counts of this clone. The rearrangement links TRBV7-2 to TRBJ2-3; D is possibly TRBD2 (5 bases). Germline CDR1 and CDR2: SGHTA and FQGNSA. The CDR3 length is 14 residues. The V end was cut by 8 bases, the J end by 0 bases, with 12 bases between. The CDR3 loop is CASRAASSTDTQYF. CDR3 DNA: TGTGCCAGCCGAGCGGCGTCTAGCACAGATACGCAGTATTTT.

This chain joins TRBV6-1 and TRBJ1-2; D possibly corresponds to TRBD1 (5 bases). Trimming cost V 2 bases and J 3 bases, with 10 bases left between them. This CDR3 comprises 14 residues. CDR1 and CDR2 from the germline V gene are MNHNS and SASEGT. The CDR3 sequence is CASSEYPRDYGYTF. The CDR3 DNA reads TGTGCCAGCAGTGAATATCCCAGGGACTATGGCTACACCTTC.

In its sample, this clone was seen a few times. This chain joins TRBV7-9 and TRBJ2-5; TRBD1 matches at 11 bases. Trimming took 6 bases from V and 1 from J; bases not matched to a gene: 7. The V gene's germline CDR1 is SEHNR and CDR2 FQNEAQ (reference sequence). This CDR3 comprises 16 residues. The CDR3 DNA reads TGTGCCAGCAGACGCCGGGACAGGGGGGTCCAAGAGACCCAGTACTTC. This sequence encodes CASRRRDRGVQETQYF.

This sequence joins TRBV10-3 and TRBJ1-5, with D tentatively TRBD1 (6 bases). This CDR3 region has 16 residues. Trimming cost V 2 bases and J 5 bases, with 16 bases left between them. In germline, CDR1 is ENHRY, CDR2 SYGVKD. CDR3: CAISERGSIGDQPQHF. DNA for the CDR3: TGTGCCATCAGTGAGAGGGGGTCCATAGGAGATCAGCCCCAGCATTTT.

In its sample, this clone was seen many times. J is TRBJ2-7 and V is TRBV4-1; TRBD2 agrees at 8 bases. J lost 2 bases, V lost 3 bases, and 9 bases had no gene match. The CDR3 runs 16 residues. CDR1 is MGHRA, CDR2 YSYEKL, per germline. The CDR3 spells CASSQTGGARTYEQYF. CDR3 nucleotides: TGCGCCAGCAGCCAGACCGGGGGGGCCCGGACCTACGAGCAGTACTTC.

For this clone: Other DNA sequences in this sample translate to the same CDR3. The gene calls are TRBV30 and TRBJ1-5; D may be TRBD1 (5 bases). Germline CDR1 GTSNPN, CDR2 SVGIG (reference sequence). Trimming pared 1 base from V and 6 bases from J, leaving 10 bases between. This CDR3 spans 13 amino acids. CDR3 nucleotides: TGTGCCTGGAGTGGTGGGGGAGGTCAGCCCCAGCATTTT. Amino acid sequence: CAWSGGGGQPQHF. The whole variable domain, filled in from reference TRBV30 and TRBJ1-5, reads SQTIHQWPATLVQPVGSPLSLECTVEGTSNPNLYWYRQAAGRGLQLLFYSVGIGQISSEVPQNLSASRPQDRQFILSSKKLLLSDSGFYLCAWSGGGGQPQHFGDGTRLSIL.

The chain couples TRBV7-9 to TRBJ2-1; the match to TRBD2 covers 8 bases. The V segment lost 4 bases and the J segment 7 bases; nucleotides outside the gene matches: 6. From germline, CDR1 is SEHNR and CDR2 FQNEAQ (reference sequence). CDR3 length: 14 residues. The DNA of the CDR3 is TGTGCCAGCAGCTGGGTGGGCGGGAGGAATGAGCAGTTCTTC. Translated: CASSWVGGRNEQFF.

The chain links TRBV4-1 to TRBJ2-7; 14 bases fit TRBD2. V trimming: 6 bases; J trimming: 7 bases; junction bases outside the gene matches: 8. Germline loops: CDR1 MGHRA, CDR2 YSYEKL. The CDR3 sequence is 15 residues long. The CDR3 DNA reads TGCGCCAGCAGTTACACGGGACTAGCGGGGGAGGAGCAGTACTTC. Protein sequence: CASSYTGLAGEEQYF.

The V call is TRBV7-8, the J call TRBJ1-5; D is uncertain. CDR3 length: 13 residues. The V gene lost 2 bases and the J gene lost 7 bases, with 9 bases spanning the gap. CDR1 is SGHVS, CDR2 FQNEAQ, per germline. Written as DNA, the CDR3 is TGTGCCAGCAGCTTATGGGAGAAACAGCCCCAGCATTTT. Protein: CASSLWEKQPQHF. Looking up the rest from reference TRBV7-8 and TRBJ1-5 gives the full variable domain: GAGVSQSPRYKVAKRGQDVALRCDPISGHVSLFWYQQALGQGPEFLTYFQNEAQLDKSGLPSDRFFAERPEGSVSTLKIQRTQQEDSAVYLCASSLWEKQPQHFGDGTRLSIL.

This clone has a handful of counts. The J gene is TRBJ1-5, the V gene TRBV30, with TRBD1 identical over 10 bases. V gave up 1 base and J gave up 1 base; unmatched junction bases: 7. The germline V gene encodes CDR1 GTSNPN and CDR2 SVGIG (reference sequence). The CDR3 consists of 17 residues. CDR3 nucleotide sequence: TGTGCCTGGAGTGCGGGGAGGACAGGGGGGAGCAATCAGCCCCAGCATTTT. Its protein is CAWSAGRTGGSNQPQHF.

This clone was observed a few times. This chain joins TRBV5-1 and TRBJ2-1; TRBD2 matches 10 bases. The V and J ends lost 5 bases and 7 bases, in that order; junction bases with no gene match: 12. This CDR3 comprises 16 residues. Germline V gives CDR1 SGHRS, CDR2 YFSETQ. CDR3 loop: CASSKIAGGFSNEQFF. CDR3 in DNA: TGCGCCAGCAGTAAAATAGCGGGGGGTTTCAGTAATGAGCAGTTCTTC.

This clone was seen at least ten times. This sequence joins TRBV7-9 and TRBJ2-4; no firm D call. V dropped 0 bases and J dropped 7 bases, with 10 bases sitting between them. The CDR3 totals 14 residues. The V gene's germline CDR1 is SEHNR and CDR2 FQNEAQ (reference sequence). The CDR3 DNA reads TGTGCCAGCAGCTTAGCGCACGGGTGGAACATTCAGTACTTC. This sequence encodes CASSLAHGWNIQYF. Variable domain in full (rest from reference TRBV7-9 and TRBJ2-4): DTGVSQNPRHKITKRGQNVTFRCDPISEHNRLYWYRQTLGQGPEFLTYFQNEAQLEKSRLLSDRFSAERPKGSFSTLEIQRTEQGDSAMYLCASSLAHGWNIQYFGAGTRLSVL.

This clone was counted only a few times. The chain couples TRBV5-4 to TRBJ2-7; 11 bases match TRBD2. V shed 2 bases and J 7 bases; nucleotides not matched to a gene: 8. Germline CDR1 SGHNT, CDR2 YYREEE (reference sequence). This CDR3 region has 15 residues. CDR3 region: CASSFSSGGPLEQYF. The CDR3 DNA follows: TGTGCCAGCAGCTTCTCTAGCGGGGGGCCTTTGGAGCAGTACTTC. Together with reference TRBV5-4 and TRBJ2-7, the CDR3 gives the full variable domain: ETGVTQSPTHLIKTRGQQVTLRCSSQSGHNTVSWYQQALGQGPQFIFQYYREEENGRGNFPPRFSGLQFPNYSSELNVNALELDDSALYLCASSFSSGGPLEQYFGPGTRLTVT.

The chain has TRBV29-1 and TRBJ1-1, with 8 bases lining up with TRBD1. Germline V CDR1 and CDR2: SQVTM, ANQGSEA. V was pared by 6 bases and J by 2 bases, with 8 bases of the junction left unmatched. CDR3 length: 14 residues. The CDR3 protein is CSVTRTGSNTEAFF. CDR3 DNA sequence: TGCAGCGTAACGAGGACAGGGTCCAACACTGAAGCTTTCTTT.

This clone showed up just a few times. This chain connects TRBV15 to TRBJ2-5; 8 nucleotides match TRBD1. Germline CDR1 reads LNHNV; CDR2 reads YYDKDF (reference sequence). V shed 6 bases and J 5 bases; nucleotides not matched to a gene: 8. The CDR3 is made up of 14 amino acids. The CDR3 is CATSRRTGGETQYF. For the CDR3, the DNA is TGTGCCACCAGTCGTAGAACAGGGGGGGAGACCCAGTACTTC.

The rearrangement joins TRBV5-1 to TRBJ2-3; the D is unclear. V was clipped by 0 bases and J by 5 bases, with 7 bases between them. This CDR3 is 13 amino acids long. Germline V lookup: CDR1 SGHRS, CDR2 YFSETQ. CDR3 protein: CASSLALRDTQYF. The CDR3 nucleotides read TGCGCCAGCAGCTTGGCCCTGAGAGATACGCAGTATTTT.

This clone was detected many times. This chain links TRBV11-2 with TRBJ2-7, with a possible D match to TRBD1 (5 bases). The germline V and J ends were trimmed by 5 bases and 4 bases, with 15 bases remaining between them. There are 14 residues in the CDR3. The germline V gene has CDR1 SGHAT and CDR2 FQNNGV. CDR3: CASSPGGAMYEQYF. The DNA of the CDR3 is TGTGCCAGCAGCCCAGGTGGGGCGATGTACGAGCAGTACTTC.